Sequencing of this T cell receptor (beta chain) was carried out in a study of T cell responses to AZD1222 COVID-19 vaccine (dated by TCRdb to the early 2020s). Regarding the study in general: Because spike-specific TCR depth and breadth did not differ between the two schedules, AZD1222 recipients who got a second dose at roughly 4 weeks were pooled with those who got a second dose at roughly 12 weeks. TCR sequencing was performed for about 250 trial participants, of whom some 200 were given two doses of AZD1222 and around 25 were given two doses of MenACWY control vaccine. Enrollment into the trials was organized by age into subgroups of 18-55, 56-69 and 70-plus years, and those subgroups contained about 150, 27 and 61 TCR-sequenced participants, respectively.

What the research found in general, with its limitations: The 56-69-year group was small, and its depth increase did not reach significance, likely because of low power. Because no samples from the day 14 peak response were available, repertoires could be characterized only after the peak T cell response. Conclusions about previously exposed vaccinees are limited because only a handful of AZD1222 recipients were SARS-CoV-2 seropositive at baseline. Participants were mostly white British and included more females than males, and it was suggested by the authors that clonal diversity may have been underestimated. Spike-specific TCR breadth and depth rose significantly after two AZD1222 doses compared with day 0 and with MenACWY recipients. The whole spike protein was spanned by vaccine-associated CD4 TCRs, and dominant responses were seen in regions 160-218 and 743-854. Reportedly, close to half of the unique spike-specific TCRs recognized epitopes lying outside the regions that are mutated in the B.1.351 and B.1.1.7 variants.

The CDR3 regions of human TCRbeta chains were analyzed by immunosequencing. Under the source paper's analysis protocol: TCRs in the repertoires were matched against a reference library of SARS-CoV-2-specific TCRs that had been generated with the MIRA antigen-specificity platform. Breadth meant the fraction of unique TCRs that were SARS-CoV-2-associated, whereas depth meant the fraction of total T cells that were SARS-CoV-2-associated. Using the MIRA data, every spike-specific TCR was mapped to the spike region that the TCR reacted to and assigned to either a CD4 or a CD8 class. Log10-transformed breadth and depth values were compared by one-way ANOVA with Sidak's multiple comparisons tests. TCRdb re-hosts the immuneACCESS table, in-frame sequences only. Its copies lack some clones; in the studies checked, an unresolved V gene accounts for under half of them, and the cause for the rest is not known. Clonal size and the V and J genes are those of that table, whereas D and trimming came from the DNA. The sample contains around 140,000 clones, around 90% of them found a single time. Of the sample, 2.5% to 3% falls within the top ten clones.

Remarks on this clone: Its recognized antigen is unknown. Per-base qualities were not stored, and no clone one base away is much larger.

The time point label of this sample denotes: baseline before first vaccination. The vaccinee samples were drawn from two UK trials, COV001 and COV002, one of which was a single-blind randomized controlled phase 2/3 trial testing AZD1222 (ChAdOx1 nCoV-19) in healthy adults. For TCRbeta chain sequencing, PBMC samples were collected from trial participants at day 0 and at day 28 after the second dose. CDR1 and CDR2, per the germline V gene, are SGHTA and FQGNSA. V was cut back by 5 bases and J by 6 bases, leaving a gap of 17 bases between them. Including cysteine and phenylalanine, the CDR3 has 15 amino acids. Only the CDR3 region is kept as DNA, spanning 45 bases read in frame from base 1.

Sequenced here: peripheral blood, sampled on day 0 of AZD1222 vaccination. The rearranged segments are TRBV7-2 and TRBJ2-1, and TRBD1 may be the D gene, going by 5 matching bases. This sequence was found in an adult in good health. The CDR3 has the sequence CASSPPRQGSNEQFF. In nucleotide form, the sequence is TGTGCCAGCAGCCCGCCGCGGCAGGGAAGCAATGAGCAGTTCTTC.